This TCR beta chain was sequenced for a study of T cell responses to AZD1222 COVID-19 vaccine. Study-wide points: Just a handful of people given AZD1222 tested seropositive at baseline. Researchers took repertoire samples only after the peak T cell response had come.

On this clone: Antigen specificity is unknown.

There are 15 residues in the CDR3. CDR1 and CDR2 (germline): LNHDA, SQIVND (reference sequence). V lost 10 bases and J lost 3; bases outside the gene matches: 11. Only in-frame clones appear in the TCRdb table, and some are missing; sequencing was by immunoSEQ multiplex PCR. The sample has about 130,000 clones; roughly 90% are singletons. Sequencing used peripheral blood, obtained on day 0 of AZD1222 vaccination. This sequence was found in an adult in good health. J is TRBJ1-2 and V is TRBV19; 10 bases fit TRBD1. The CDR3 DNA reads TGTGCCACCATGACAGTGGGACAGGGGCACTATGGCTACACCTTC. Translated: CATMTVGQGHYGYTF.